The rows below give T cell receptor beta chains drawn from one sample of a study of T cells of healthy individuals. TCRdb ran MiXCR on the 5' RACE reads and lists one entry per CDR3 protein. This sample carries about 96,000 distinct CDR3 sequences, 15% to 20% of them seen once, and the ten largest clones take 6% to 8%. These receptors came from a human donor in good health. CDR3s include the opening cysteine and the closing phenylalanine or tryptophan. A D gene is named only where the DNA matches it firmly. The size of a clone is reported for some rows only, either as once, few or many, or as a class for expanded clones.

j_gene,d_gene,v_gene,abundance,CDR3aa,CDR3nt
TRBJ1-1,.,TRBV7-3,.,CASSPEAGGEAFF,TGTGCCAGCAGCCCCGAGGCGGGGGGCGAAGCTTTCTTT
TRBJ2-2,.,TRBV5-1,.,CASRDVATPVYFGELFF,TGCGCCAGCAGGGATGTAGCGACCCCCGTGTATTTCGGGGAGCTGTTTTTT
TRBJ2-5,.,TRBV7-2,.,CASSFLPWESQYF,TGTGCCAGCAGCTTCCTCCCTTGGGAGAGCCAGTACTTC
TRBJ2-2,.,TRBV11-3,.,CASSQISGELFF,TGTGCCAGCAGCCAGATCTCCGGGGAGCTGTTTTTT
TRBJ2-1,.,TRBV2,few,CASRGDRAYNEQFF,TGTGCCAGCCGAGGAGATAGGGCGTACAATGAGCAGTTCTTC
TRBJ2-3,TRBD2,TRBV2,.,CASSGRLAASTDTQYF,TGTGCCAGCAGTGGCAGGCTAGCGGCTAGCACAGATACGCAGTATTTT
TRBJ1-1,.,TRBV7-7,.,CASSSTTPGEIEAFF,TGTGCCAGCAGCTCAACCACCCCAGGGGAAATTGAAGCTTTCTTT
TRBJ2-3,TRBD2,TRBV24-1,.,CATSDWVGGTTDTQYF,TGTGCCACCAGTGATTGGGTCGGGGGGACCACAGATACGCAGTATTTT
TRBJ2-5,.,TRBV11-2,many,CASSFPLMVVGETQYF,TGTGCCAGCAGCTTCCCCTTGATGGTGGTCGGGGAGACCCAGTACTTC
TRBJ2-7,TRBD2,TRBV20-1,many,CSASDLASGGHEQYF,TGCAGTGCTAGTGACCTAGCTAGCGGGGGCCACGAGCAGTACTTC
TRBJ1-1,.,TRBV5-1,.,CASSLEYTEAFF,TGCGCCAGCAGCTTGGAATACACTGAAGCTTTCTTT
TRBJ1-6,.,TRBV7-2,few,CASSENRRPLHF,TGTGCCAGCAGCGAAAACAGGAGACCCCTCCACTTT
TRBJ1-3,.,TRBV7-2,.,CASSLGYSGNTIYF,TGTGCCAGCAGCTTAGGATACTCTGGAAACACCATATATTTT
TRBJ1-1,.,TRBV7-9,.,CASSLDTEAFF,TGTGCCAGCAGCCTAGACACTGAAGCTTTCTTT
TRBJ1-2,.,TRBV10-3,many,CAISDNYGYTF,TGTGCCATCAGTGATAACTATGGCTACACCTTC
TRBJ2-3,.,TRBV2,few,CASRPSEKTDTQYF,TGTGCCAGCCGTCCATCGGAAAAGACAGATACGCAGTATTTT
TRBJ1-2,.,TRBV7-2,many,CASSSGTSYLPNYGYTF,TGTGCCAGCAGCTCCGGGACATCTTACCTCCCTAACTATGGCTACACCTTC
TRBJ1-3,TRBD1,TRBV19,.,CASSSTWDSGSGNTIYF,TGTGCCAGTAGTAGCACCTGGGACAGCGGCTCTGGAAACACCATATATTTT
TRBJ1-2,.,TRBV18,many,CASSPRTDYGYTF,TGTGCCAGCTCACCACGCACGGACTATGGCTACACCTTC
TRBJ2-6,.,TRBV7-9,few,CASSVGVSGANVLTF,TGTGCCAGCAGCGTTGGGGTCTCTGGGGCCAACGTCCTGACTTTC
TRBJ2-3,.,TRBV27,.,CASSSPSAPSTDTQYF,TGTGCCAGCAGTTCCCCTAGCGCACCTAGCACAGATACGCAGTATTTT
TRBJ2-1,TRBD1,TRBV7-9,.,CASSLVSGGNEQFF,TGTGCCAGCAGCTTAGTTTCAGGGGGCAATGAGCAGTTCTTC
TRBJ2-4,TRBD2,TRBV7-8,few,CASSGEGNIQYF,TGTGCCAGCAGCGGGGAGGGGAACATTCAGTACTTC
TRBJ1-1,.,TRBV29-1,few,CSVFGSYEAFF,TGCAGCGTTTTCGGTTCCTATGAAGCTTTCTTT
TRBJ2-5,.,TRBV20-1,few,CSANRGRETQYF,TGCAGTGCTAACCGGGGTCGAGAGACCCAGTACTTC
TRBJ1-2,TRBD1,TRBV6-2/TRBV6-3,many,CASSYLSGGGYTF,TGTGCCAGCAGTTACCTGTCAGGGGGAGGCTACACCTTC
TRBJ2-3,.,TRBV7-2,.,CASSSDYAGDTQYF,TGTGCCAGCAGTTCGGACTATGCCGGAGATACGCAGTATTTT
TRBJ1-1,.,TRBV28,few,CASSRAGPTEAFF,TGTGCCAGCAGCCGGGCAGGGCCGACTGAAGCTTTCTTT
TRBJ2-2,TRBD2,TRBV4-3,many,CASSQDGGRATGELFF,TGCGCCAGCAGCCAAGATGGCGGGAGGGCCACCGGGGAGCTGTTTTTT
TRBJ1-2,.,TRBV29-1,many,CSVARDRALYGYTF,TGCAGCGTAGCCCGGGACCGCGCCCTCTATGGCTACACCTTC
TRBJ2-7,TRBD2,TRBV29-1,.,CSVESKGTSGDEQYF,TGCAGCGTTGAATCTAAGGGGACTAGCGGGGACGAGCAGTACTTC
TRBJ2-5,TRBD2,TRBV6-5,.,CASSYLGGETQYF,TGTGCCAGCAGTTACTTGGGAGGGGAGACCCAGTACTTC
TRBJ2-1,.,TRBV20-1,.,CSASMVEDEQFF,TGCAGTGCTAGTATGGTAGAGGATGAGCAGTTCTTC
TRBJ2-7,.,TRBV28,many,CASSSRGSTYEQYF,TGTGCCAGCAGTTCCCGGGGGTCTACCTACGAGCAGTACTTC
TRBJ2-2,.,TRBV5-1,.,CASIQGSTGELFF,TGCGCCAGCATCCAGGGCAGTACCGGGGAGCTGTTTTTT
TRBJ1-1,TRBD1,TRBV27,few,CASSKDREAEAFF,TGTGCCAGCAGTAAGGACAGGGAGGCTGAAGCTTTCTTT